This entry lists 23 T cell receptor beta chains sequenced from one sample in a study of blood T cell repertoires in COVID-19. Sequencing was performed with immunoSEQ multiplex PCR; in TCRdb, only in-frame clones are kept and a portion is missing. The data contain 31,000 or so clones, approximately 87% of them singletons. The sample comprised peripheral blood. The receptors were gathered from a human donor with active COVID-19. The donor label of this sample is uncertain.

J is TRBJ2-3 and V is TRBV5-1, with 11 bases fitting TRBD2. V lost 1 base, J lost 5 bases, and 3 bases stayed unmatched. CDR3 length: 15 residues. Germline values: CDR1 SGHRS, CDR2 YFSETQ. DNA for the CDR3: TGCGCCAGCAGCTTGACTAGCGGGGGAGTAGATACGCAGTATTTT. It specifies CASSLTSGGVDTQYF.

This chain uses TRBV3-1 (or the pseudogene TRBV3-2) with TRBJ2-3; 12 bases map to TRBD1. This CDR3 is 17 amino acids long. The trim removed 1 base at V and 4 bases at J, leaving 6 bases unmatched. CDR1 is LGHDT, CDR2 YNNKEL, per germline (reference sequence). The CDR3 sequence is CASSQGLGQGAADTQYF. The CDR3 coding sequence is TGTGCCAGCAGCCAAGGCCTGGGACAGGGGGCGGCAGATACGCAGTATTTT.

V and J are TRBV9 and TRBJ1-3; D ambiguous. Trimming cost V 2 bases and J 0 bases, with 6 bases left between them. From germline, CDR1 is SGDLS and CDR2 YYNGEE. This CDR3 has 14 residues. The CDR3 DNA reads as TGTGCCAGCAGCGTCCGGGACTCTGGAAACACCATATATTTT. Translated, it gives CASSVRDSGNTIYF.

CDR3 coding DNA: TGTGCCAGCAGCTTGGGTCTCGCGGTGGCAGATACGCAGTATTTT. It specifies CASSLGLAVADTQYF. The chain uses TRBV5-6 and TRBJ2-3; no clear D gene. With 0 bases removed from V and 4 bases from J, the gap between germline ends came to 12 bases. CDR1 and CDR2 (germline): SGHDT, YYEEEE. The CDR3 covers 15 residues.

This chain connects TRBV10-1 to TRBJ1-1; tentative D call: TRBD1 (6 bases). V was pared by 5 bases and J by 1 base, with 14 bases between. The CDR3 runs to 15 residues. Germline loops: CDR1 WNHNN, CDR2 SYGVQD (reference sequence). CDR3 amino acids: CASSLDPQGNTEAFF. CDR3 sequence (DNA): TGCGCCAGCAGTCTGGATCCACAGGGGAACACTGAAGCTTTCTTT.

On this clone itself: The same CDR3 can be traced to other DNA sequences in this sample. This chain connects TRBV28 to TRBJ1-2; maybe TRBD1 (6 bases). Germline CDR1 is MDHEN and CDR2 is SYDVKM. The ends were cut back, 2 bases at V and 5 bases at J, with 9 bases in the middle. This CDR3 has 13 amino acids. The CDR3 DNA follows: TGTGCCAGCAGTTTAACAGGGAATTATGGCTACACCTTC. Translation gives CASSLTGNYGYTF.

This rearrangement joins TRBV19 to TRBJ1-4; TRBD1 might be the D (5 bases). CDR1 is LNHDA, CDR2 SQIVND, per germline (reference sequence). This CDR3 has 15 amino acids. The V and J ends lost 4 bases and 4 bases respectively, with 13 bases between them. The CDR3 bases are TGTGCCAGTAGTAAGTCCAGGGTGCTTAATGAAAAACTGTTTTTT. Its translation: CASSKSRVLNEKLFF.

The chain carries TRBV28 and TRBJ1-6, with TRBD1 as a possible D gene (5 bases). The CDR3 is made up of 12 amino acids. The germline CDR1 and CDR2 sequences are MDHEN and SYDVKM. The V end lost 6 bases, the J end lost 12 bases, and 12 bases lay between the germline ends. Written as DNA, the CDR3 is TGTGCCAGCAGGACACAGGTCCGACCCCTCCACTTT. Amino acid sequence: CASRTQVRPLHF.

The J gene is TRBJ2-5, the V gene TRBV29-1; 8 positions match TRBD2. V shed 5 bases, J shed 4 bases, and the junction held 3 bases outside the gene matches. The CDR3 is made up of 12 amino acids. CDR1 is SQVTM and CDR2 is ANQGSEA in the germline V gene. The CDR3: CSVNLAGETQYF. CDR3 sequence (DNA): TGCAGCGTTAACCTAGCGGGAGAGACCCAGTACTTC.

V and J are TRBV9 and TRBJ2-7, with 10 nucleotides matching TRBD1. The CDR3 covers 18 residues. V lost 3 bases to trimming and J lost 4 bases; unmatched junction nucleotides: 16. Germline lookup yields CDR1 SGDLS and CDR2 YYNGEE. DNA of the CDR3: TGTGCCAGCAGCGGGGACAGGGGAGGCTCCGGTTTGGATTACGAGCAGTACTTC. Translated, it gives CASSGDRGGSGLDYEQYF.

The chain recombines TRBV6-5 with TRBJ1-2; D might be TRBD1 (5 bases). The germline V and J ends were trimmed by 6 bases and 1 base, with 9 bases remaining between them. The CDR3 spans 13 residues. CDR1 is MNHEY and CDR2 is SVGAGI in the germline V gene. DNA of the CDR3: TGTGCCAGCAGACAAAGGGGTAACTATGGCTACACCTTC. As protein: CASRQRGNYGYTF.

In this sample, this clone turned up once. The gene calls are TRBV11-2 and TRBJ1-3, with a tentative D call TRBD1 (5 bases). The V gene's germline CDR1 is SGHAT and CDR2 FQNNGV. Trimming pared 5 bases from V and 0 bases from J, leaving 14 bases between. This CDR3 is 16 amino acids long. CDR3 region: CASSPSIGDSGNTIYF. DNA of the CDR3: TGTGCCAGCAGCCCCTCCATAGGGGACTCTGGAAACACCATATATTTT.

This rearrangement joins TRBV6-4 to TRBJ2-1, with D uncertain. The CDR3 contains 12 residues. Germline-derived CDR1 and CDR2 are MRHNA and SNTAGT. V was pared by 6 bases and J by 8 bases, with 11 bases between. CDR3 sequence (DNA): TGTGCCAGCAGCCAACCGGGTCATGAGCAGTTCTTC. It yields the protein CASSQPGHEQFF.

This rearrangement joins TRBV30 to TRBJ1-5; D may be TRBD1 (5 bases). V was trimmed by 1 base and J by 6 bases, leaving 13 bases between them. This CDR3 comprises 14 residues. Germline CDR1 and CDR2: GTSNPN and SVGIG (reference sequence). The CDR3 loop reads CAWSGAGISQPQHF. The DNA for the CDR3 is TGTGCCTGGAGTGGAGCAGGGATAAGTCAGCCCCAGCATTTT.

The CDR3 coding sequence is TGTGCCAGCAGCCCTGACAGGGTTCGGAACACTGAAGCTTTCTTT. This encodes CASSPDRVRNTEAFF. The genes are TRBV5-4 and TRBJ1-1, with 7 bases fitting TRBD1. In germline, CDR1 is SGHNT, CDR2 YYREEE (reference sequence). The V and J ends lost 4 bases and 1 base, in that order; junction bases with no gene match: 7. The CDR3 loop spans 15 amino acids.

The rearrangement uses TRBV10-1 and TRBJ1-1; possibly TRBD1 for D (5 bases). V was clipped by 2 bases and J by 0 bases, with 7 bases between them. This CDR3 has 14 residues. Germline assignment: CDR1 WNHNN and CDR2 SYGVQD (reference sequence). The DNA for the CDR3 is TGCGCCAGCAGTGAGGACAGAATGAACACTGAAGCTTTCTTT. This encodes CASSEDRMNTEAFF.

The chain couples TRBV2 to TRBJ1-5; D is unresolved. The CDR3 length is 15 residues. Germline CDR1 and CDR2: SNHLY and FYNNEI. V dropped 5 bases and J dropped 7 bases, with 18 bases sitting between them. DNA for the CDR3: TGTGCCAGCAGTAGTAGCCCCGGAAATGTCCAGCCCCAGCATTTT. This encodes CASSSSPGNVQPQHF.

The chain uses TRBV6-6 and TRBJ1-4; 7 positions agree with TRBD1. The CDR3 is made up of 15 amino acids. From germline, CDR1 is MNHNY and CDR2 SVGAGI (reference sequence). The V and J ends lost 7 bases and 6 bases, in that order; junction bases with no gene match: 11. CDR3 sequence: CASNLVPTGYEKLFF. For the CDR3, the DNA is TGTGCCAGCAACTTAGTCCCGACAGGGTATGAAAAACTGTTTTTT.

This chain links TRBV19 with TRBJ2-3; the D gene is possibly TRBD1 (6 bases). V dropped 5 bases and J dropped 4 bases, with 16 bases sitting between them. The CDR3 spans 15 residues. Germline V gene data show CDR1 as LNHDA and CDR2 as SQIVND (reference sequence). CDR3 nucleotides: TGTGCCAGTAGTCCGGGACACCCTTACCCAGATACGCAGTATTTT. This sequence encodes CASSPGHPYPDTQYF.

V is TRBV7-8 and J is TRBJ1-1, with 7 bases fitting TRBD1. This CDR3 is built from 15 residues. Germline V lookup: CDR1 SGHVS, CDR2 FQNEAQ. V gave up 0 bases and J gave up 2 bases; unmatched junction bases: 3. The CDR3 DNA is TGTGCCAGCAGCTTAGCGGGACAGCCTAACACTGAAGCTTTCTTT. This gives the protein CASSLAGQPNTEAFF.

The rearrangement uses TRBV19 and TRBJ2-2, with D possibly TRBD2 on 6 matching bases. CDR3 size: 14 residues. The V end lost 3 bases, the J end lost 5 bases, and 10 bases lay between the germline ends. CDR1 and CDR2 (germline): LNHDA, SQIVND (reference sequence). The CDR3: CASSILRGTGELFF. The CDR3 coding sequence is TGTGCCAGTAGTATTCTTCGGGGGACCGGGGAGCTGTTTTTT.

The V gene is TRBV6-5, the J gene TRBJ1-5; perhaps TRBD1 as D (6 bases). CDR1 is MNHEY and CDR2 is SVGAGI in the germline V gene. The V end was cut by 7 bases, the J end by 1 base, with 11 bases between. The CDR3 spans 14 residues. The CDR3 nucleotides read TGTGCCAGCAATTTACAGGGAAGCAATCAGCCCCAGCATTTT. As protein: CASNLQGSNQPQHF.

This chain connects TRBV5-4 to TRBJ1-2; 8 bases agree with TRBD1. The germline V gene has CDR1 SGHNT and CDR2 YYREEE (reference sequence). The CDR3 extends over 14 amino acids. Trimming at V came to 0 bases and at J to 8 bases, leaving 6 bases not matched to a gene. Here the CDR3 reads CASSLGQGSYGYTF. In DNA form, the CDR3 reads TGTGCCAGCAGCTTGGGACAGGGGTCCTACGGCTACACCTTC.